The rows below give T cell receptor beta chains drawn from one sample of a study of T cell responses to AZD1222 COVID-19 vaccine. The method was immunoSEQ multiplex PCR; TCRdb's version includes in-frame clones alone and lacks a portion of them. Among around 84,000 clones listed, 70% to 90% were seen once. This material consisted of peripheral blood, taken on day 0 of AZD1222 vaccination. The receptors were gathered from an adult in good health. Both conserved end residues are part of each CDR3. A D gene is named only where the DNA matches it firmly. Rows may omit the clone size; those that give it use once, few, many or a size class.

clone_size	v_call	j_call	d_call	cdr3_nt	cdr3_aa
NA	TRBV6-5	TRBJ2-7	NA	TGTGCCAGCGGGGGGGACAGCTCCTACGAGCAGTACTTC	CASGGDSSYEQYF
NA	TRBV29-1	TRBJ1-1	TRBD1	TGCAGCGTCGTCAGAAAACAGGGGGGCACTGAAGCTTTCTTT	CSVVRKQGGTEAFF
NA	TRBV30	TRBJ1-1	NA	TGTGCCTGGAGTGGACGTCGGACTGAAGCTTTCTTT	CAWSGRRTEAFF
NA	TRBV5-1	TRBJ2-6	TRBD2	TGCGCCAGCAGCCAGGGGACTAGCGTGAAGCTCTACTCTGGGGCCAACGTCCTGACTTTC	CASSQGTSVKLYSGANVLTF
NA	TRBV28	TRBJ2-7	TRBD2	TGTGCCAGCAGTTTAGCTGCTAGCGGCTCCTACGAGCAGTACTTC	CASSLAASGSYEQYF
NA	TRBV6-1	TRBJ1-6	NA	TGTGCCAGCAGTGAACGAACCCAGGTCGGGTCACCCCTCCACTTT	CASSERTQVGSPLHF
NA	TRBV6-6	TRBJ2-7	NA	TGTGCCACCGGAACTGGGGGTATTTACGAGCAGTACTTC	CATGTGGIYEQYF
NA	TRBV16	TRBJ2-7	TRBD2	TGTGCCAGCAGCCAAGGGGGAGGGTCCTACGAGCAGTACTTC	CASSQGGGSYEQYF
NA	TRBV4-2	TRBJ2-1	NA	TGTGCCAGCAGCCAAGTTGGGGGGAGTCGTAATGAGCAGTTCTTC	CASSQVGGSRNEQFF
NA	TRBV6-6	TRBJ2-7	TRBD1	TGTGCCAGCAGTAAATCGGGACAGCTATACGAGCAGTACTTC	CASSKSGQLYEQYF
NA	TRBV5-4	TRBJ2-2	NA	TGTGCCAGCAGCTTGGACCCGAGACCCACCGGGGAGCTGTTTTTT	CASSLDPRPTGELFF
once	TRBV4-3	TRBJ2-2	NA	TGCGCCAGCAGCCAAGATTTGGCAGAACCTTTGAACACCGGGGAGCTGTTTTTT	CASSQDLAEPLNTGELFF
few	TRBV7-9	TRBJ2-2	TRBD2	TGTGCCAGCATTACTAGCGGGACTGGCGGGGAGCTGTTTTTT	CASITSGTGGELFF
NA	TRBV27	TRBJ1-5	NA	TGTGCCAGCAGTTTATCCCATCTTCGGGTTCAGCCCCAGCATTTT	CASSLSHLRVQPQHF
NA	TRBV5-5	TRBJ1-3	NA	TGTGCCAGCAGCTTTGGTAGCTCTGGAAACACCATATATTTT	CASSFGSSGNTIYF
few	TRBV6-5	TRBJ2-7	NA	TGTGCCAGCAGCGGACAGACGGGACTCCGCTACGAGCAGTACTTC	CASSGQTGLRYEQYF
NA	TRBV19	TRBJ2-1	TRBD2	TGTGCCAGTAGTACGCTACTAGCGGGAGGTCTCAATGAGCAGTTCTTC	CASSTLLAGGLNEQFF